Shown below are 29 T cell receptor beta chains from a single sample sequenced in a study of PD-1 blockade in classical Hodgkin lymphoma. Only in-frame clones appear in the TCRdb table, and some are missing; sequencing was by immunoSEQ multiplex PCR. The sample carries about 99,000 clones, roughly 81% recorded once. All patients relapsed after autologous stem cell transplantation, and brentuximab vedotin exposure varied. Sample: peripheral blood mononuclear cells (PBMCs), taken before the second cycle of nivolumab. These receptor sequences come from a human donor with classical Hodgkin lymphoma.

The V call is TRBV9, the J call TRBJ1-1; no definite D call. The CDR3 has 14 amino acids. V was cut by 0 bases and J by 0 bases, with 6 bases left in between. Looked up from germline, CDR1 is SGDLS and CDR2 is YYNGEE. The CDR3 bases are TGTGCCAGCAGCGTAGCACCCCTGAACACTGAAGCTTTCTTT. Residues: CASSVAPLNTEAFF.

This chain uses TRBV28 with TRBJ2-7, with D uncertain. There are 13 residues in the CDR3. Trimming cost V 7 bases and J 7 bases, with 17 bases left between them. CDR1 and CDR2 from the germline V gene are MDHEN and SYDVKM. CDR3 bases: TGTGCCAGCATCCTTCGACCCGGTGGGGAGCAGTACTTC. This codes for CASILRPGGEQYF.

The rearrangement links TRBV18 to TRBJ1-3; 9 nucleotides agree with TRBD1. The V and J ends lost 3 bases and 7 bases, in that order; junction bases with no gene match: 4. The CDR3 is made up of 14 amino acids. Germline lookup yields CDR1 KGHSH and CDR2 LQKENI. The CDR3 sequence: CASSPGQGRNTIYF. The CDR3 DNA sequence: TGTGCCAGCTCACCGGGACAGGGAAGGAACACCATATATTTT.

The chain joins TRBV29-1 to TRBJ2-5, with D unresolved. This CDR3 comprises 12 residues. The V end lost 7 bases, the J end lost 5 bases, and 14 bases lay between the germline ends. Germline CDR1 reads SQVTM; CDR2 reads ANQGSEA. CDR3 DNA: TGCAGCGCCTCCCTTAGCTTGGAGACCCAGTACTTC. Protein sequence: CSASLSLETQYF.

This clone was recorded only once. The chain joins TRBV7-3 to TRBJ2-3, with D perhaps TRBD1 or TRBD2 (6 bases each). The CDR3 covers 13 residues. Trimming took 6 bases from V and 2 from J, leaving 9 bases between them. Germline loops: CDR1 SGHTA, CDR2 FQGTGA. The CDR3 nucleotides read TGTGCCAGCAGGCGGGACAACACAGATACGCAGTATTTT. This gives the protein CASRRDNTDTQYF.

This rearrangement joins TRBV12-5 to TRBJ2-1; D is perhaps TRBD2 (6 bases). V lost 10 bases and J lost 7, with 11 bases in between. CDR3 size: 11 residues. CDR1 is LGHNT and CDR2 is FRNRAP in the germline V gene. The CDR3 loop is CAIARENEQFF. In nucleotides, the CDR3 is TGTGCTATTGCCCGGGAGAATGAGCAGTTCTTC. Full variable domain (missing parts from reference TRBV12-5 and TRBJ2-1): DARVTQTPRHKVTEMGQEVTMRCQPILGHNTVFWYRQTMMQGLELLAYFRNRAPLDDSGMPKDRFSAEMPDATLATLKIQPSEPRDSAVYFCAIARENEQFFGPGTRLTVL.

Concerning this clone: A far larger clone lies a single base away; this is likely a read error. The chain joins TRBV11-3 to TRBJ2-6; unclear D gene. The CDR3 loop spans 15 amino acids. CDR1 SGHNT and CDR2 YENEEA come from the germline V gene. Between the trimmed V and J ends, which lost 1 base and 0 bases, there was a span of 4 bases. The CDR3 nucleotides read TGTGCCAGCAGCTTAGGTAGCTCTGGGGCCAACGTCCTGACTTTC. Amino acids: CASSLGSSGANVLTF.

V usage is TRBV18 and J usage is TRBJ2-7; TRBD1 agrees at 9 bases. The V gene's germline CDR1 is KGHSH and CDR2 LQKENI. The CDR3 is made up of 15 amino acids. After removal of 5 bases from V and 7 bases from J, the junction contained 12 bases not matched to a gene. The CDR3 bases are TGTGCCAGCTCATTTACCGGGACAGGGTATAGTGAGCAGTACTTC. As protein: CASSFTGTGYSEQYF. The full variable domain, completed using reference TRBV18 and TRBJ2-7, is NAGVMQNPRHLVRRRGQEARLRCSPMKGHSHVYWYRQLPEEGLKFMVYLQKENIIDESGMPKERFSAEFPKEGPSILRIQQVVRGDSAAYFCASSFTGTGYSEQYFGPGTRLTVT.

The chain carries TRBV5-1 and TRBJ2-1, with TRBD2 matching 13 bases. Germline CDR1 SGHRS, CDR2 YFSETQ. CDR3 length: 17 amino acids. Trimming took 4 bases from V and 4 from J; bases not matched to a gene: 8. The CDR3 coding sequence is TGCGCCAGCAGCCCCGGACTAGCGGGGGCGGGTTACAATGAGCAGTTCTTC. Its protein is CASSPGLAGAGYNEQFF. Drawing the rest from reference TRBV5-1 and TRBJ2-1, the complete variable domain is KAGVTQTPRYLIKTRGQQVTLSCSPISGHRSVSWYQQTPGQGLQFLFEYFSETQRNKGNFPGRFSGRQFSNSRSEMNVSTLELGDSALYLCASSPGLAGAGYNEQFFGPGTRLTVL.

The chain uses TRBV6-1 and TRBJ1-1; TRBD1 aligns across 7 bases. The CDR3 has 14 amino acids. The V gene end was trimmed by 4 bases and the J gene end by 7 bases; junction bases not matched to a gene: 9. Germline V gene lookup returns CDR1 MNHNS and CDR2 SASEGT. CDR3: CASSVLGGADEAFF. The DNA of the CDR3 is TGTGCCAGCAGTGTATTAGGGGGCGCGGATGAAGCTTTCTTT.

The rearrangement links TRBV25-1 to TRBJ1-2; D unresolved. This CDR3 contains 12 residues. Germline V gene lookup returns CDR1 MGHDK and CDR2 SYGVNS. The CDR3 DNA sequence: TGTGGACGAAATGGACGGCCTTGGGGCTACACCTTC. This encodes CGRNGRPWGYTF.

This clone came up a few times. This rearrangement joins TRBV19 to TRBJ2-2; D is unresolved. The CDR3 is made up of 14 amino acids. In germline, CDR1 is LNHDA, CDR2 SQIVND (reference sequence). V was pared by 8 bases and J by 1 base, with 11 bases between. The CDR3 DNA sequence: TGTGCCAGTCGCCTCGTCTGGAACACCGGGGAGCTGTTTTTT. Protein sequence: CASRLVWNTGELFF.

The chain couples TRBV9 to TRBJ2-1; 10 bases line up with TRBD2. Germline CDR1 is SGDLS and CDR2 is YYNGEE. The CDR3 sequence is 16 residues long. With 4 bases clipped from V and 1 base from J, the junction kept 5 bases outside the gene matches. This CDR3 is CASSSGTSVSYNEQFF. For the CDR3, the DNA is TGTGCCAGCAGCTCTGGGACTAGCGTTTCCTACAATGAGCAGTTCTTC. The full variable domain, its missing parts supplied by reference TRBV9 and TRBJ2-1, is DSGVTQTPKHLITATGQRVTLRCSPRSGDLSVYWYQQSLDQGLQFLIQYYNGEERAKGNILERFSAQQFPDLHSELNLSSLELGDSALYFCASSSGTSVSYNEQFFGPGTRLTVL.

This clone was seen ten or more times. The CDR3 loop is CASSLGSRQYF. The CDR3 region has the DNA TGTGCCAGCAGCTTAGGTTCCCGTCAGTACTTC. The chain joins TRBV11-3 to TRBJ2-5; D is uncertain. The CDR3 runs 11 residues. Germline V lookup: CDR1 SGHNT, CDR2 YENEEA. Trimming pared 1 base from V and 11 bases from J, leaving 8 bases between.

The chain couples TRBV10-3 to TRBJ2-5; D not resolved. Per germline, CDR1 ENHRY and CDR2 SYGVKD. This CDR3 has 11 residues. V lost 2 bases to trimming and J lost 11 bases, with 9 bases between them. DNA of the CDR3: TGTGCCATCAGTGAGACAGAAAAGCAGTACTTC. Protein product: CAISETEKQYF.

The chain has TRBV28 and TRBJ1-5; D unresolved. V lost 8 bases, J lost 6 bases, and 14 bases lay in between. The CDR3 is made up of 13 amino acids. The germline gives CDR1 MDHEN, CDR2 SYDVKM. The CDR3 sequence: CASGDSNFQPQHF. CDR3 sequence (DNA): TGTGCCAGCGGTGATAGTAACTTTCAGCCCCAGCATTTT.

This chain joins TRBV27 and TRBJ2-7; the D is unclear. There are 14 residues in the CDR3. Trimming cost V 3 bases and J 7 bases, with 16 bases left between them. Germline V lookup: CDR1 MNHEY, CDR2 SMNVEV (reference sequence). This CDR3 reads CASSFSGFTTEQYF. The CDR3 DNA reads as TGTGCCAGCAGTTTCTCGGGTTTCACGACTGAGCAGTACTTC.

The chain carries TRBV5-1 and TRBJ2-1, with D uncertain. The ends were cut back, 4 bases at V and 10 bases at J, with 18 bases in the middle. Germline V CDR1 and CDR2: SGHRS, YFSETQ. CDR3 length: 14 residues. DNA of the CDR3: TGCGCCAGCAGCCCGGGTGACTGGGAAGGGGAGCAGTTCTTC. Translated: CASSPGDWEGEQFF.

J is TRBJ2-3 and V is TRBV2; the D is unclear. CDR1 is SNHLY and CDR2 is FYNNEI in the germline V gene. The CDR3 contains 13 residues. Trimming removed 3 bases at V and 4 bases at J, with 8 bases between. The chain's CDR3 is CASSDLTADTQYF. CDR3 bases: TGTGCCAGCAGTGACTTAACAGCAGATACGCAGTATTTT.

As concerns this clone: At one end the junction does not follow the germline gene, possibly because of a read error. Other DNA sequences in the same sample also yield this CDR3. V is TRBV7-2 and J is TRBJ2-7; 9 bases match TRBD2. Germline V gives CDR1 SGHTA, CDR2 FQGNSA. The CDR3 loop spans 15 amino acids. The CDR3 protein is CASSSLGLAFYEQYF. The CDR3 DNA sequence: TGTGCCAGCAGCAGCCTGGGACTAGCATTCTACGAGCAGTACTTT.

This chain connects TRBV21-1 to TRBJ1-1; TRBD1 reflects the table's D call only, with no check against the DNA. TRBV21-1 constitutes a pseudogene. This CDR3 spans 18 amino acids. CDR3 region: CASSKEGQGVSMNTEAFF. The CDR3 DNA reads TGTGCCAGCAGCAAAGAAGGCCAGGGGGTCTCCATGAACACTGAAGCTTTCTTT.

V gene TRBV29-1 combines with J gene TRBJ2-7, with D perhaps matching TRBD2 (6 bases). Germline lookup yields CDR1 SQVTM and CDR2 ANQGSEA. V dropped 7 bases and J dropped 0 bases, with 13 bases sitting between them. The CDR3 is 13 residues long. The CDR3 DNA reads as TGCAGCGCCCAGGGAGGCAGCTCCTACGAGCAGTACTTC. The encoded protein is CSAQGGSSYEQYF.

V and J are TRBV5-1 and TRBJ2-7, with a tentative D call TRBD1 (5 bases). Germline lookup yields CDR1 SGHRS and CDR2 YFSETQ. V was shortened by 8 bases and J by 0 bases, with 12 bases between the two germline ends. This CDR3 is built from 13 residues. In DNA form, the CDR3 reads TGCGCCAGTGGCAGGGCGAGCTCCTACGAGCAGTACTTC. The encoded protein is CASGRASSYEQYF.

The genes are TRBV28 and TRBJ2-5, with D possibly matching TRBD1 (5 bases). V was trimmed by 6 bases and J by 4 bases, leaving 12 bases between them. Germline V gene data show CDR1 as MDHEN and CDR2 as SYDVKM. This CDR3 is 13 amino acids long. For the CDR3, the DNA is TGTGCCAGCAGCCGGCAAGGGGCAGAGACCCAGTACTTC. Amino acid sequence: CASSRQGAETQYF.

V usage is TRBV5-1 and J usage is TRBJ2-7, with D hard to call. V lost 2 bases and J lost 0, with 9 bases in between. Germline CDR1 reads SGHRS; CDR2 reads YFSETQ. The CDR3 has 14 amino acids. The CDR3 reads CASSFRSTSYEQYF. CDR3 nucleotide sequence: TGCGCCAGCAGCTTCAGGTCGACCTCCTACGAGCAGTACTTC.

This chain connects TRBV2 to TRBJ2-3; no clear D. Germline V gene sequence: CDR1 SNHLY, CDR2 FYNNEI. Trimming pared 1 base from V and 1 base from J, leaving 9 bases between. The CDR3 is 15 amino acids. The CDR3 region has the DNA TGTGCCAGCAGTGAAGTCAGGCTTGGCACAGATACGCAGTATTTT. Translation: CASSEVRLGTDTQYF.

The V gene is TRBV7-2, the J gene TRBJ2-7; 10 nucleotides line up with TRBD2. The CDR3 spans 13 residues. CDR1 SGHTA and CDR2 FQGNSA come from the germline V gene. In DNA form, the CDR3 reads TGTGCATCGCACCCTAGCGGGAGCTACGAGCAGTACTTC. Its protein product is CASHPSGSYEQYF.

The chain links TRBV5-1 to TRBJ2-2; D is perhaps TRBD1 (6 bases). Germline V gene data show CDR1 as SGHRS and CDR2 as YFSETQ. The V gene lost 2 bases and the J gene lost 6 bases, with 11 bases spanning the gap. The CDR3 consists of 14 residues. CDR3 residues: CASSLQGWSGELFF. As DNA, the CDR3 is TGCGCCAGCAGCTTACAGGGATGGTCCGGGGAGCTGTTTTTT.

The genes are TRBV30 and TRBJ2-3; D unclear. The V gene lost 0 bases and the J gene lost 4 bases, with 11 bases spanning the gap. The CDR3 has 14 residues. Germline V lookup: CDR1 GTSNPN, CDR2 SVGIG (reference sequence). This CDR3 is CAWSVSVGADTQYF. The CDR3 DNA follows: TGTGCCTGGAGTGTATCTGTTGGGGCAGATACGCAGTATTTT.